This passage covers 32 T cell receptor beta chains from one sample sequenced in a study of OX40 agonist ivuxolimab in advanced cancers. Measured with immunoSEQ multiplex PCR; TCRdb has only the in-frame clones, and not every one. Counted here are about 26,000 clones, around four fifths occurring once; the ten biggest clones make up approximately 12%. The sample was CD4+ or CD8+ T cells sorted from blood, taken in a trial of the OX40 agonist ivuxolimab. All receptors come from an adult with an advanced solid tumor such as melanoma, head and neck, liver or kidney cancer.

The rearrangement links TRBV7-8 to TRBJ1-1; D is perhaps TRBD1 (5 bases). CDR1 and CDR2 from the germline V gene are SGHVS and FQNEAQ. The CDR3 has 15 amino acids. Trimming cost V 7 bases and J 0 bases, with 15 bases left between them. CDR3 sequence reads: CASTVAGLVNTEAFF. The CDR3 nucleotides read TGTGCCAGCACCGTAGCGGGACTAGTGAACACTGAAGCTTTCTTT.

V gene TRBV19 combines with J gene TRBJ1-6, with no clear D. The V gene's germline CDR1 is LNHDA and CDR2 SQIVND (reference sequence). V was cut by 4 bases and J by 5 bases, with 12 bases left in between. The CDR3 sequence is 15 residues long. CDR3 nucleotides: TGTGCCAGTAGTAGATCATCAGGTCATAATTCACCCCTCCACTTT. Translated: CASSRSSGHNSPLHF.

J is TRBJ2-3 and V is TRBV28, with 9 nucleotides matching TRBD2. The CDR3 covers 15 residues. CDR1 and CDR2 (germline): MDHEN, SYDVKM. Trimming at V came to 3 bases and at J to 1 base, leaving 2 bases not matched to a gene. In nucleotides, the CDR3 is TGTGCCAGCAGTTTCGGCGGGGGGGGCACAGATACGCAGTATTTT. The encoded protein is CASSFGGGGTDTQYF.

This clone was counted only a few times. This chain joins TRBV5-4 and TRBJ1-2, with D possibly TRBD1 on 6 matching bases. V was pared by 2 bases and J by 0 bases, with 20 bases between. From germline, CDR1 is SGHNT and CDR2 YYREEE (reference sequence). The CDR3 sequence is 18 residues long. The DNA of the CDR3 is TGTGCCAGCAGCTTTCCCCCGGGACACCCGTTAGCTAACTATGGCTACACCTTC. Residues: CASSFPPGHPLANYGYTF. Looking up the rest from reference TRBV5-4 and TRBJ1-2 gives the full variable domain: ETGVTQSPTHLIKTRGQQVTLRCSSQSGHNTVSWYQQALGQGPQFIFQYYREEENGRGNFPPRFSGLQFPNYSSELNVNALELDDSALYLCASSFPPGHPLANYGYTFGSGTRLTVV.

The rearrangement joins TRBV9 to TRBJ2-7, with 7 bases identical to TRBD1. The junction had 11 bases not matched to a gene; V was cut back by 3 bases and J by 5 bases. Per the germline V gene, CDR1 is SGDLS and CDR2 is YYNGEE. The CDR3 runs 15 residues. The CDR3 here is CASSGVQTGDDEQYF. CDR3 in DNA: TGTGCCAGCAGCGGCGTCCAAACAGGGGACGACGAGCAGTACTTC.

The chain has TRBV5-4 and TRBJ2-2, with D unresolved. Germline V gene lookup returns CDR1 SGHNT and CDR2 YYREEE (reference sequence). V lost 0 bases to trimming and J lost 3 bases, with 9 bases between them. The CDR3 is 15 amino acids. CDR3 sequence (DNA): TGTGCCAGCAGCTTGGGGAACAGAGACACCGGGGAGCTGTTTTTT. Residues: CASSLGNRDTGELFF. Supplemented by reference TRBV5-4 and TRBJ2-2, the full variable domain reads ETGVTQSPTHLIKTRGQQVTLRCSSQSGHNTVSWYQQALGQGPQFIFQYYREEENGRGNFPPRFSGLQFPNYSSELNVNALELDDSALYLCASSLGNRDTGELFFGEGSRLTVL.

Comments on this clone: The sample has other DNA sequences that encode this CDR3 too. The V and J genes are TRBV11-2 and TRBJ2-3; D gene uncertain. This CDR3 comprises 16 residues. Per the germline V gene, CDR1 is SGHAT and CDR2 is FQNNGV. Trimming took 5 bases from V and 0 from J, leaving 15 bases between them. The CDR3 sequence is CASSPDHFSSTDTQYF. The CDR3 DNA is TGTGCCAGCAGCCCGGACCACTTCTCAAGCACAGATACGCAGTATTTT.

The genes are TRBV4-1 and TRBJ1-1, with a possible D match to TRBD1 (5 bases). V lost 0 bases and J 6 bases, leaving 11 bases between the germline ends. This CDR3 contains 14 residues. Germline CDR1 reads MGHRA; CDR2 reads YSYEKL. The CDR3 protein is CASSQEVTGPEAFF. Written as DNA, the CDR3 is TGCGCCAGCAGCCAAGAGGTTACAGGCCCTGAAGCTTTCTTT.

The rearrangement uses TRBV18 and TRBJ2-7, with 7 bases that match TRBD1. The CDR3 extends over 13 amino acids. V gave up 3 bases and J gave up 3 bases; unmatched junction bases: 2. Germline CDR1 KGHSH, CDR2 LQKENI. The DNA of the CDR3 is TGTGCCAGCTCACCTCCAGGGGGCTACGAGCAGTACTTC. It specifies CASSPPGGYEQYF.

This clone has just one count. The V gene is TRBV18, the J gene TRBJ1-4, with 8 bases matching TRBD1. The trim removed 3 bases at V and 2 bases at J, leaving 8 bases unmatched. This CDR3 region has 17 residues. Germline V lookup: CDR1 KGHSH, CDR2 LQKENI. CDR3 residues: CASSPEQGERTNEKLFF. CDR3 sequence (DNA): TGTGCCAGCTCACCCGAACAGGGGGAGAGGACTAATGAAAAACTGTTTTTT.

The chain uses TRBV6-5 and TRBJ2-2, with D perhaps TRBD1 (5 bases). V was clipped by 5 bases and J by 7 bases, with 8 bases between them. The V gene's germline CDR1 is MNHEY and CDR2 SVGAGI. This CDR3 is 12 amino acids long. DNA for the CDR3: TGTGCCAGCAGTCCAGGGTACGGGGAGCTGTTTTTT. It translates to CASSPGYGELFF.

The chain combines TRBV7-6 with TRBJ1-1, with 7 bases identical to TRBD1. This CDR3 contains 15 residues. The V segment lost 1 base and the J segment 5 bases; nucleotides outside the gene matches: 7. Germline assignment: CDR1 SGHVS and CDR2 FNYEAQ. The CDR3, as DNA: TGTGCCAGCAGCTTAGTTGAGGGGGCGTATACTGAAGCTTTCTTT. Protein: CASSLVEGAYTEAFF.

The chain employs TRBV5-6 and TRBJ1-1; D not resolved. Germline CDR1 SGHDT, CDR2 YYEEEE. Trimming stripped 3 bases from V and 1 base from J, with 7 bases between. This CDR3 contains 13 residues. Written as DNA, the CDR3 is TGTGCCAGCAGCTCCCTCGGGAACACTGAAGCTTTCTTT. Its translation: CASSSLGNTEAFF.

The CDR3 DNA reads TGTGCCAGCAGCCAGGGACAAGTAACTGAAGCTTTCTTT. It yields the protein CASSQGQVTEAFF. The chain combines TRBV7-9 with TRBJ1-1; maybe TRBD1 (6 bases). This CDR3 contains 13 residues. Per germline, CDR1 SEHNR and CDR2 FQNEAQ (reference sequence). Trimming took off 5 bases at V and 5 bases at J, with 12 bases between the two ends.

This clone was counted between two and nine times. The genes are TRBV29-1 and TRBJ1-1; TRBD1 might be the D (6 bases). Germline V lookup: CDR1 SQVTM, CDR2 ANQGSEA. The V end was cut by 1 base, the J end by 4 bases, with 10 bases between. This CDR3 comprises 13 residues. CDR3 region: CSVEGGGTTEAFF. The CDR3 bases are TGCAGCGTTGAAGGAGGGGGGACCACTGAAGCTTTCTTT.

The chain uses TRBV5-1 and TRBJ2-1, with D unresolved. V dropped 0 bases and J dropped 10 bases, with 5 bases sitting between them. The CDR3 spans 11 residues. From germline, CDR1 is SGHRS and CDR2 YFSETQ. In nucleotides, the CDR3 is TGCGCCAGCAGCTTGGTTGGAGAGCAGTTCTTC. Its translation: CASSLVGEQFF.

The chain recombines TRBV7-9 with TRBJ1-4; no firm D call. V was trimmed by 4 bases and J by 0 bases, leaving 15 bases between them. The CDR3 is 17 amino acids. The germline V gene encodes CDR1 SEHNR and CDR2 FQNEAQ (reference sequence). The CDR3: CASSSSRDGATNEKLFF. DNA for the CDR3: TGTGCCAGCAGCTCAAGCCGAGACGGTGCAACTAATGAAAAACTGTTTTTT.

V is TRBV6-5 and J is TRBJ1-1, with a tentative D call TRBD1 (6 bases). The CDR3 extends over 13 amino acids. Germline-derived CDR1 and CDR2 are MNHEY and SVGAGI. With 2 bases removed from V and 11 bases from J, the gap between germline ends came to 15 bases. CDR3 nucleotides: TGTGCCAGCAGTTACGGGGGGCTTAATGGGGCTTTCTTT. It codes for CASSYGGLNGAFF.

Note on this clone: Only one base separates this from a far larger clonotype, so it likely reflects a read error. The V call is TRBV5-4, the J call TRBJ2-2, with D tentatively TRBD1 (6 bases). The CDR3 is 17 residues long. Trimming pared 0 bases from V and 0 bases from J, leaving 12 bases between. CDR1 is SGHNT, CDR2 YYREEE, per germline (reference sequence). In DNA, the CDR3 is TGTGCCAGCAGCTTGGCCAATGGGGGCACGAACACCGGGGAGCTGTTTTTT. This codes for CASSLANGGTNTGELFF.

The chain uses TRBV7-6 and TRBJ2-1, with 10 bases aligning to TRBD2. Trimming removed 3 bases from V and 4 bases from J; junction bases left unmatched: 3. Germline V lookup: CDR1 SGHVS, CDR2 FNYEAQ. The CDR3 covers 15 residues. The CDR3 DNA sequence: TGTGCCAGCAGCTTCGGACTAGCGGAATACAATGAGCAGTTCTTC. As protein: CASSFGLAEYNEQFF.

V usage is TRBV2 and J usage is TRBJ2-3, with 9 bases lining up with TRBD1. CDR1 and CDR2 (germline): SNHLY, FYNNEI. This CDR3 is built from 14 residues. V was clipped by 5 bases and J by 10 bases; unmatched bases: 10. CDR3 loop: CASSLGQGRGSQYF. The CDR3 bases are TGTGCCAGCAGTCTAGGACAGGGGAGGGGATCGCAGTATTTT.

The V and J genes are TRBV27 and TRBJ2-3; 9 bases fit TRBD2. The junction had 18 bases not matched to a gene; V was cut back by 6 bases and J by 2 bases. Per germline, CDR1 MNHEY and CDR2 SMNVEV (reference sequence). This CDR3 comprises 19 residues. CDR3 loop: CASSLKVRIAGELTDTQYF. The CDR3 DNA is TGTGCCAGCAGCCTTAAGGTCCGGATAGCGGGGGAACTCACAGATACGCAGTATTTT.

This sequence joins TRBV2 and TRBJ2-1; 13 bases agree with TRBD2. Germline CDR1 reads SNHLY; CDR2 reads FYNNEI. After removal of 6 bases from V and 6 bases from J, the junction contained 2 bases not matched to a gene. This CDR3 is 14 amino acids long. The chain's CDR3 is CASRTSGGTNEQFF. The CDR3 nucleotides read TGTGCCAGCAGGACTAGCGGGGGGACCAATGAGCAGTTCTTC.

CDR3: CASSPGGVGTDTQYF. The CDR3 DNA reads as TGCGCCAGCAGCCCGGGGGGAGTGGGCACAGATACGCAGTATTTT. The chain joins TRBV5-1 to TRBJ2-3, with 7 bases lining up with TRBD2. The CDR3 contains 15 residues. The V segment lost 4 bases and the J segment 1 base; nucleotides outside the gene matches: 6. The V gene's germline CDR1 is SGHRS and CDR2 YFSETQ.

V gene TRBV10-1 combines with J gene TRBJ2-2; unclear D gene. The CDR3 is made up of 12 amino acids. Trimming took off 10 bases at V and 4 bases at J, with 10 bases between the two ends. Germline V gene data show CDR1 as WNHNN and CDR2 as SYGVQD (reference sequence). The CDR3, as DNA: TGCGCCACCCAATCTGGCACCGGGGAGCTGTTTTTT. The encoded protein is CATQSGTGELFF.

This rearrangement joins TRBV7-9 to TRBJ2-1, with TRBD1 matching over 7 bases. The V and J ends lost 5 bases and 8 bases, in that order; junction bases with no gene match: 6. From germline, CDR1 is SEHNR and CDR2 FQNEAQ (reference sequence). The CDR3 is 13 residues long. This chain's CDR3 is CASSPQTGYEQFF. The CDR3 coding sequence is TGTGCCAGCAGCCCACAGACAGGGTATGAGCAGTTCTTC.

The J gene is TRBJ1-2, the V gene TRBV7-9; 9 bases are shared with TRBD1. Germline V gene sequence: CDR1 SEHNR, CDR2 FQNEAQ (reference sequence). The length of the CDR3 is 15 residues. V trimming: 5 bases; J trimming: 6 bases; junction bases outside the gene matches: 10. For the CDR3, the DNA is TGTGCCAGCAGCCCGGATACCGGGACAGGGAATGGCTACACCTTC. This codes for CASSPDTGTGNGYTF.

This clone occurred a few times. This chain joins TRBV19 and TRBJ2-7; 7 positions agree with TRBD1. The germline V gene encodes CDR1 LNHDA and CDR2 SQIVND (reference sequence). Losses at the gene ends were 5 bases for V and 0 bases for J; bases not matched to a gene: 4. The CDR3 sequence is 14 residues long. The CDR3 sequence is CASSPRTGSYEQYF. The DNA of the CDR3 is TGTGCCAGTAGTCCCCGGACAGGCTCCTACGAGCAGTACTTC.

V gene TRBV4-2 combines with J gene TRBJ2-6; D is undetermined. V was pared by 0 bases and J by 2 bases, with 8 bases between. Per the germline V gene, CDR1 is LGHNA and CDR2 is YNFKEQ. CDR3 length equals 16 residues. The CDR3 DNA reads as TGTGCCAGCAGCCAAGATTACGATCCTGGGGCCAACGTCCTGACTTTC. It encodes CASSQDYDPGANVLTF.

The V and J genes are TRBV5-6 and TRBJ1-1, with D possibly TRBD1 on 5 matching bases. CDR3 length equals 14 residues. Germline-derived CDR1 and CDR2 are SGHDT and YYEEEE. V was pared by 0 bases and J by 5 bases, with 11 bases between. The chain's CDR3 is CASSLGGLGTEAFF. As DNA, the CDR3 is TGTGCCAGCAGCTTGGGGGGCTTGGGAACTGAAGCTTTCTTT.

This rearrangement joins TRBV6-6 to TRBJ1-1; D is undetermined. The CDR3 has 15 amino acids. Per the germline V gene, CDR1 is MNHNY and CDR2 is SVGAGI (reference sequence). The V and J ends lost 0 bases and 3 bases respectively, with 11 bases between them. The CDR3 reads CASSYSLSGDTEAFF. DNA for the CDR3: TGTGCCAGCAGTTACTCGCTAAGTGGGGACACTGAAGCTTTCTTT.

This CDR3 is CASSFGQNDNEQFF. In DNA, the CDR3 is TGTGCCAGCAGCTTTGGTCAGAACGACAATGAGCAGTTCTTC. The rearrangement links TRBV11-2 to TRBJ2-1; D gene unclear. The CDR3 is 14 residues long. Trimming took 3 bases from V and 5 from J, leaving 11 bases between them. CDR1 is SGHAT and CDR2 is FQNNGV in the germline V gene.